The 25 T cell receptor beta chains listed next were all sequenced from one sample in a study of T cells in Graves' hyperthyroidism and ophthalmopathy. The investigators amplified TCR beta CDR3 regions from RNA transcripts. First-round RT-PCR with HTBI primers amplified the TCR CDR3 region. TCRdb fed the multiplex PCR reads into MiXCR, producing one record per CDR3 protein. The top ten hold around 10% of the sample, which has hundreds of thousands of distinct CDR3 sequences, more than 30% seen once. The sequenced sample was blood. These receptors came from a man between 18 and 35 years old with Graves' hyperthyroidism.

This clonotype was picked up many times. The chain recombines TRBV7-2 with TRBJ1-6; no clear D gene. The CDR3 loop spans 16 amino acids. Looked up from germline, CDR1 is SGHTA and CDR2 is FQGNSA. With 2 bases removed from V and 6 bases from J, the gap between germline ends came to 14 bases. The CDR3 DNA reads as TGTGCCAGCAGCTTAATGGTGGGATACGGTAATTCACCCCTCCACTTT. Translated: CASSLMVGYGNSPLHF.

This rearrangement joins TRBV19 to TRBJ2-7; 8 bases line up with TRBD1. J lost 2 bases, V lost 5 bases, and 5 bases had no gene match. The germline gives CDR1 LNHDA, CDR2 SQIVND (reference sequence). The CDR3 runs 14 residues. The CDR3 nucleotides read TGTGCCAGTAGTCTATTGACAGGGGCCTACGAGCAGTACTTC. This codes for CASSLLTGAYEQYF.

This clonotype was seen only a few times. The chain uses TRBV7-9 and TRBJ2-7; a weak D match, TRBD2 (6 bases). The V and J ends lost 3 bases and 7 bases respectively, with 22 bases between them. Per the germline V gene, CDR1 is SEHNR and CDR2 is FQNEAQ (reference sequence). This CDR3 has 16 residues. This chain's CDR3 is CASSLFGLGGWGEQYF. The CDR3 DNA sequence: TGTGCCAGCAGCTTGTTCGGACTCGGAGGGTGGGGGGAGCAGTACTTC.

The chain employs TRBV12-3 or TRBV12-4 and TRBJ1-1; no clear D. The V and J ends lost 6 bases and 1 base respectively, with 9 bases between them. This CDR3 contains 13 residues. The DNA for the CDR3 is TGTGCCAGCAGCCGGGTCCCGAACACTGAAGCTTTCTTT. Residues: CASSRVPNTEAFF.

This clonotype came up many times. The V call is TRBV10-3, the J call TRBJ2-5, with D possibly TRBD1 on 6 matching bases. Germline V gene sequence: CDR1 ENHRY, CDR2 SYGVKD. V was cut by 8 bases and J by 5 bases, with 18 bases left in between. The CDR3 extends over 14 amino acids. This chain's CDR3 is CAIGGQFEQETQYF. CDR3 DNA sequence: TGTGCCATCGGCGGACAGTTTGAACAGGAGACCCAGTACTTC.

This clonotype was detected a few times. The chain has TRBV7-9 and TRBJ2-7; 8 nucleotides line up with TRBD2. This CDR3 comprises 15 residues. CDR1 SEHNR and CDR2 FQNEAQ come from the germline V gene (reference sequence). Unmatched junction bases numbered 8, after V lost 2 bases and J lost 5 bases. CDR3 in DNA: TGTGCCAGCAGCTTATCTCGGCGGGAGGAAGACGAGCAGTACTTC. Protein sequence: CASSLSRREEDEQYF.

V gene TRBV7-3 combines with J gene TRBJ2-5; D is perhaps TRBD1 or TRBD2 (5 bases each). The V end was cut by 5 bases, the J end by 5 bases, with 12 bases between. Germline V gene data show CDR1 as SGHTA and CDR2 as FQGTGA. The CDR3 sequence is 13 residues long. CDR3 amino acids: CASSRGPEETQYF. The DNA of the CDR3 is TGTGCCAGCAGCAGGGGACCAGAGGAGACCCAGTACTTC.

In this sample, this clonotype turned up many times. This chain links TRBV10-3 with TRBJ1-2; D remains unclear. V gave up 2 bases and J gave up 10 bases, with 11 bases separating them. CDR3 length: 12 residues. The germline V gene encodes CDR1 ENHRY and CDR2 SYGVKD. CDR3 coding DNA: TGTGCCATCAGTGAGGTCGGACTTGACTACACCTTC. Its translation: CAISEVGLDYTF.

V is TRBV2 and J is TRBJ2-7, with TRBD2 matching over 8 bases. This CDR3 contains 16 residues. The germline CDR1 and CDR2 sequences are SNHLY and FYNNEI. V shed 5 bases and J 3 bases; nucleotides not matched to a gene: 12. The CDR3 sequence: CASSLEGTSGNYEQYF. The CDR3, as DNA: TGTGCCAGCAGTTTAGAGGGTACTAGCGGAAACTACGAGCAGTACTTC.

This clonotype was observed many times. The chain employs TRBV15 and TRBJ1-1; TRBD1 aligns across 8 bases. The junction had 4 bases not matched to a gene; V was cut back by 3 bases and J by 1 base. The germline CDR1 and CDR2 sequences are LNHNV and YYDKDF (reference sequence). The CDR3 has 15 residues. The DNA for the CDR3 is TGTGCCACCAGCAGTCCCGGGACAGGGAACACTGAAGCTTTCTTT. Protein product: CATSSPGTGNTEAFF. The variable domain in full, completed from reference TRBV15 and TRBJ1-1, reads DAMVIQNPRYQVTQFGKPVTLSCSQTLNHNVMYWYQQKSSQAPKLLFHYYDKDFNNEADTPDNFQSRRPNTSFCFLDIRSPGLGDTAMYLCATSSPGTGNTEAFFGQGTRLTVV.

This clonotype has at least ten counts. The V call is TRBV7-2, the J call TRBJ1-5; possible D gene TRBD1, 6 bases. The CDR3 runs 14 residues. Germline assignment: CDR1 SGHTA and CDR2 FQGNSA. Trimming took off 5 bases at V and 3 bases at J, with 11 bases between the two ends. CDR3 DNA sequence: TGTGCCAGCAGCCCCCAGGGGATCAATCAGCCCCAGCATTTT. As protein: CASSPQGINQPQHF.

The rearrangement links TRBV7-6 to TRBJ1-5; D not certain. Germline CDR1 reads SGHVS; CDR2 reads FNYEAQ. Trimming took 1 base from V and 6 from J, leaving 7 bases between them. The CDR3 is 13 amino acids. CDR3 sequence: CASSLESTQPQHF. CDR3 sequence (DNA): TGTGCCAGCAGCTTAGAATCTACTCAGCCCCAGCATTTT.

The chain is built from TRBV5-1 and TRBJ1-6, with 8 bases that match TRBD1. V lost 0 bases to trimming and J lost 9 bases; unmatched junction nucleotides: 11. Germline V CDR1 and CDR2: SGHRS, YFSETQ. The CDR3 covers 17 residues. CDR3 amino acids: CASSLAGEDRGASPLHF. The CDR3 DNA sequence: TGCGCCAGCAGCTTGGCCGGGGAAGACAGGGGTGCTTCACCCCTCCACTTT.

V and J are TRBV5-1 and TRBJ1-2; the D gene is possibly TRBD1 (6 bases). CDR3 length: 14 amino acids. V gave up 2 bases and J gave up 3 bases, with 11 bases separating them. Per germline, CDR1 SGHRS and CDR2 YFSETQ. CDR3 protein: CASSLSGEHYGYTF. In nucleotides, the CDR3 is TGCGCCAGCAGCTTATCAGGGGAACACTATGGCTACACCTTC.

J is TRBJ1-6 and V is TRBV7-8, with 9 bases fitting TRBD1. Germline-derived CDR1 and CDR2 are SGHVS and FQNEAQ. The CDR3 sequence is 16 residues long. The V segment lost 1 base and the J segment 10 bases; nucleotides outside the gene matches: 8. This CDR3 is CASSLDSGQGKSPLHF. The CDR3 DNA reads as TGTGCCAGCAGCTTAGATTCGGGACAGGGTAAATCACCCCTCCACTTT.

The CDR3 region is CASSSGPGEGRPQHF. CDR3 DNA: TGTGCCAGCAGTTCTGGGCCAGGGGAAGGTCGGCCCCAGCATTTT. This chain links TRBV6-5 with TRBJ1-5; maybe TRBD1 (6 bases). Germline V gene lookup returns CDR1 MNHEY and CDR2 SVGAGI. This CDR3 has 15 amino acids. V was pared by 4 bases and J by 9 bases, with 19 bases between.

The V and J genes are TRBV4-3 and TRBJ2-5; 10 bases agree with TRBD1. Per germline, CDR1 LGHNA and CDR2 YSLEER. The ends lost 1 base at V and 2 bases at J; junction bases unmatched: 1. The CDR3 loop spans 15 amino acids. Written as DNA, the CDR3 is TGCGCCAGCAGCCAAGGGACAGGGGGACAAGAGACCCAGTACTTC. It yields the protein CASSQGTGGQETQYF.

The chain couples TRBV7-2 to TRBJ2-7, with TRBD2 matching 7 bases. Germline CDR1 is SGHTA and CDR2 is FQGNSA. J gave up 5 bases and V 3 bases, and 16 bases lay outside the gene matches. The CDR3 length is 17 residues. CDR3 sequence (DNA): TGTGCCAGCAGCTTCGCCGCTAGCGGAAGGTTTTCCCACGAGCAGTACTTC. It is translated as CASSFAASGRFSHEQYF. The variable domain in full, completed from reference TRBV7-2 and TRBJ2-7, reads GAGVSQSPSNKVTEKGKDVELRCDPISGHTALYWYRQSLGQGLEFLIYFQGNSAPDKSGLPSDRFSAERTGGSVSTLTIQRTQQEDSAVYLCASSFAASGRFSHEQYFGPGTRLTVT.

In its sample, this clonotype was seen many times. The genes are TRBV10-2 and TRBJ1-2; maybe TRBD1 (6 bases). Germline V gene lookup returns CDR1 WSHSY and CDR2 SAAADI. V was pared by 9 bases and J by 8 bases, with 13 bases between. The CDR3 has 11 amino acids. The CDR3 DNA reads TGCGCCAGTGGGGGGGCAGGCGGCTACACCTTC. Translating gives CASGGAGGYTF.

As concerns this clonotype: A read error may be the cause here, since a much bigger clone is one base away. The chain employs TRBV20-1 and TRBJ1-2; D is undetermined. Germline assignment: CDR1 DFQATT and CDR2 SNEGSKA (reference sequence). The CDR3 loop spans 13 amino acids. CDR3 bases: TGCAATGCCCTGGGAGTGAGCGGCTATGGCTACACCTTC. Protein sequence: CNALGVSGYGYTF.

V and J are TRBV5-1 and TRBJ1-6; a possible D gene is TRBD1 (5 bases). Trimming took 7 bases from V and 1 from J, leaving 6 bases between them. The germline gives CDR1 SGHRS, CDR2 YFSETQ. This CDR3 contains 13 residues. The CDR3 loop reads CASQGSYNSPLHF. The CDR3, as DNA: TGCGCCAGCCAGGGTTCCTATAATTCACCCCTCCACTTT.

V gene TRBV6-4 combines with J gene TRBJ1-6; no definite D call. V was trimmed by 2 bases and J by 7 bases, leaving 9 bases between them. The CDR3 runs 14 residues. The germline gives CDR1 MRHNA, CDR2 SNTAGT. CDR3 region: CASSDTAVNSPLHF. CDR3 DNA: TGTGCCAGCAGTGACACAGCGGTGAATTCACCCCTCCACTTT.

The chain uses TRBV7-9 and TRBJ1-1; 8 bases match TRBD1. The CDR3 consists of 14 residues. The junction had 5 bases not matched to a gene; V was cut back by 3 bases and J by 5 bases. CDR1 and CDR2 (germline): SEHNR, FQNEAQ (reference sequence). This CDR3 reads CASSFSGGATEAFF. The CDR3 nucleotides are TGTGCCAGCAGCTTTTCAGGGGGCGCGACTGAAGCTTTCTTT.

The sample holds a few counts of this clonotype. The rearrangement uses TRBV25-1 and TRBJ1-1, with TRBD1 matching 7 bases. Germline V gene sequence: CDR1 MGHDK, CDR2 SYGVNS. CDR3 size: 11 residues. The chain's CDR3 is CARTGDTEAFF. CDR3 coding DNA: TGTGCTAGGACAGGTGACACTGAAGCTTTCTTT.

This clonotype was counted between two and nine times. This sequence joins TRBV9 and TRBJ2-2; D may match TRBD1 or TRBD2 (5 bases each). The CDR3 totals 16 residues. The V and J ends lost 0 bases and 0 bases respectively, with 9 bases between them. Germline CDR1 SGDLS, CDR2 YYNGEE. CDR3 in amino acids: CASSVEGRPNTGELFF. The CDR3 bases are TGTGCCAGCAGCGTAGAGGGACGGCCGAACACCGGGGAGCTGTTTTTT.